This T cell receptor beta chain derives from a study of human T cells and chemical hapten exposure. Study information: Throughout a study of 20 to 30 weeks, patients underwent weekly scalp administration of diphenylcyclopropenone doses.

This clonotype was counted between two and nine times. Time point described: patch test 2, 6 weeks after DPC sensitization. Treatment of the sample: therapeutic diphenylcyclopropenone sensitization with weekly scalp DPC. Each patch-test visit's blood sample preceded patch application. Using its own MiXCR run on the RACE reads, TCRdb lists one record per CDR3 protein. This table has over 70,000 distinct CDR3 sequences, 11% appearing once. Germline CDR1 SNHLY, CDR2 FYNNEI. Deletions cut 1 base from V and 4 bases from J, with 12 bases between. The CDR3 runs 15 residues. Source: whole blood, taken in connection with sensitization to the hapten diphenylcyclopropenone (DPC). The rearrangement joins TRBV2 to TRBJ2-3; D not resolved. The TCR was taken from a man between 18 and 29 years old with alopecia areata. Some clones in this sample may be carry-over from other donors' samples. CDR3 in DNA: TGTGCCAGCAGTGAAGTAGGTGATTTAGCAGATACGCAGTATTTT. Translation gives CASSEVGDLADTQYF.